The 26 T cell receptor beta chains below all came from one sample that was sequenced in a study of control samples from healthy donors and cancer patients. Produced via immunoSEQ multiplex PCR; TCRdb's table is partial and in-frame only. The sample has about 170,000 clones, 90% to 95% seen once; the top ten hold approximately 4%. The sample comprised blood. The receptors shown here come from an older woman in good health.

V gene TRBV7-8 combines with J gene TRBJ1-2; 8 bases agree with TRBD1. The CDR3 loop spans 16 amino acids. CDR1 and CDR2 from the germline V gene are SGHVS and FQNEAQ. With V trimmed by 4 bases and J by 8 bases, 15 bases remained unmatched. The CDR3 spells CASSSLRTGKTEGYTF. In DNA, the CDR3 is TGTGCCAGCAGCTCCCTGCGGACAGGGAAGACGGAGGGCTACACCTTC.

The chain carries TRBV6-5 and TRBJ2-7; D could derive from TRBD1 or TRBD2 (5 bases each). V dropped 2 bases and J dropped 3 bases, with 14 bases sitting between them. The CDR3 runs 15 residues. CDR1 MNHEY and CDR2 SVGAGI come from the germline V gene. CDR3 sequence: CASSYAGTLVYEQYF. The CDR3 nucleotides read TGTGCCAGCAGTTACGCCGGGACCTTGGTCTACGAGCAGTACTTC.

In its sample, this clone was seen once. V and J are TRBV6-5 and TRBJ2-7; perhaps TRBD2 as D (6 bases). The germline V gene encodes CDR1 MNHEY and CDR2 SVGAGI. This CDR3 has 15 amino acids. Between the trimmed V and J ends, which lost 6 bases and 0 bases, there was a span of 15 bases. The CDR3: CASSRGVLDSYEQYF. The DNA of the CDR3 is TGTGCCAGCAGCCGCGGGGTATTAGACTCCTACGAGCAGTACTTC.

The chain combines TRBV13 with TRBJ2-1; TRBD2 is a possible D gene (6 bases). This CDR3 has 14 residues. V was shortened by 3 bases and J by 6 bases, with 12 bases between the two germline ends. CDR1 is PRHDT, CDR2 FYEKMQ, per germline (reference sequence). The CDR3 nucleotides are TGTGCCAGCAGCTTTCTCGGGGGATTCAATGAGCAGTTCTTC. The encoded protein is CASSFLGGFNEQFF. Full variable domain (missing parts from reference TRBV13 and TRBJ2-1): AAGVIQSPRHLIKEKRETATLKCYPIPRHDTVYWYQQGPGQDPQFLISFYEKMQSDKGSIPDRFSAQQFSDYHSELNMSSLELGDSALYFCASSFLGGFNEQFFGPGTRLTVL.

CDR3 DNA sequence: TGTGCCAGCAGGACCGGGACAGGGATACGGTATGGCTACACCTTC. It specifies CASRTGTGIRYGYTF. The genes are TRBV2 and TRBJ1-2; 9 bases match TRBD1. Trimming cost V 6 bases and J 5 bases; bases outside gene matches: 10. Germline-derived CDR1 and CDR2 are SNHLY and FYNNEI. The CDR3 is made up of 15 amino acids.

CDR3 DNA: TGTGCCAGCTCACCTGTCTCTCTGGGGAGATTTGATAGCAATCAGCCCCAGCATTTT. It translates to CASSPVSLGRFDSNQPQHF. The J gene is TRBJ1-5, the V gene TRBV18, with D unresolved. The V gene's germline CDR1 is KGHSH and CDR2 LQKENI. V gave up 3 bases and J gave up 0 bases, with 21 bases separating them. This CDR3 is built from 19 residues.

The rearrangement joins TRBV5-1 to TRBJ2-1, with 12 positions matching TRBD1. J was trimmed by 3 bases and V by 0 bases; bases with no gene match: 10. The CDR3 sequence is 19 residues long. Germline loops: CDR1 SGHRS, CDR2 YFSETQ. CDR3 nucleotides: TGCGCCAGCAGCTTGGCGGGACAGGGGGCGGGTGACCGCTACAATGAGCAGTTCTTC. Translation gives CASSLAGQGAGDRYNEQFF.

The V gene is TRBV2, the J gene TRBJ1-1, with a weak D call TRBD1 (6 bases). Trimming pared 6 bases from V and 10 bases from J, leaving 9 bases between. In germline, CDR1 is SNHLY, CDR2 FYNNEI. The length of the CDR3 is 10 residues. CDR3 in DNA: TGTGCCAGCAGAGCAGGGGTAGCTTTCTTT. It codes for CASRAGVAFF.

The gene calls are TRBV10-3 and TRBJ1-2, with 12 bases identical to TRBD1. The V segment lost 2 bases and the J segment 4 bases; nucleotides outside the gene matches: 5. The CDR3 has 16 residues. Germline lookup yields CDR1 ENHRY and CDR2 SYGVKD. CDR3 residues: CAISEPPGQGAYGYTF. In DNA, the CDR3 is TGTGCCATCAGTGAGCCACCGGGACAGGGGGCCTATGGCTACACCTTC.

The V call is TRBV5-1, the J call TRBJ2-1; 16 bases line up with TRBD2. V trimming: 0 bases; J trimming: 8 bases; junction bases outside the gene matches: 8. Germline values: CDR1 SGHRS, CDR2 YFSETQ. The CDR3 length is 18 residues. CDR3 bases: TGCGCCAGCAGCTTGGCCGGGACTAGCGGGGGGGCAAGAGATGAGCAGTTCTTC. Its translation is CASSLAGTSGGARDEQFF.

This chain connects TRBV6-5 to TRBJ2-4, with TRBD1 as a possible D gene (6 bases). V shed 2 bases and J shed 6 bases, with 14 bases lying between them. The germline gives CDR1 MNHEY, CDR2 SVGAGI. This CDR3 comprises 15 residues. CDR3 region: CASSYVSGVGNIQYF. The CDR3 DNA reads as TGTGCCAGCAGTTACGTGTCAGGGGTGGGAAACATTCAGTACTTC.

This sequence joins TRBV11-2 and TRBJ1-6; 7 bases match TRBD1. The CDR3 covers 15 residues. Germline loops: CDR1 SGHAT, CDR2 FQNNGV. Trimming at V came to 3 bases and at J to 6 bases, leaving 5 bases not matched to a gene. The CDR3 sequence is CASSFQQGTNSPLHF. CDR3 nucleotides: TGTGCCAGCAGCTTTCAACAGGGGACTAATTCACCCCTCCACTTT.

The rearrangement uses TRBV7-9 and TRBJ2-5; D gene unclear. Germline assignment: CDR1 SEHNR and CDR2 FQNEAQ (reference sequence). This CDR3 is built from 15 residues. Trimming pared 3 bases from V and 3 bases from J, leaving 14 bases between. The CDR3 loop is CASSLARPAKETQYF. CDR3 DNA sequence: TGTGCCAGCAGCTTGGCTAGACCGGCAAAAGAGACCCAGTACTTC.

The J gene is TRBJ2-1, the V gene TRBV11-2, with 15 bases lining up with TRBD2. Germline-derived CDR1 and CDR2 are SGHAT and FQNNGV. This CDR3 region has 19 residues. V trimming: 2 bases; J trimming: 3 bases; junction bases outside the gene matches: 8. DNA for the CDR3: TGTGCCAGCAGCTTAAGGGGACTAGCGGGGGGTCCAGTCTACAATGAGCAGTTCTTC. It codes for CASSLRGLAGGPVYNEQFF.

With respect to this clone: Other DNA sequences in the same sample also yield this CDR3. The chain carries TRBV5-1 and TRBJ1-2; a weak D match, TRBD1 (5 bases). V lost 2 bases, J lost 7 bases, and 15 bases lay in between. CDR1 SGHRS and CDR2 YFSETQ come from the germline V gene. The CDR3 length is 14 residues. The CDR3 sequence: CASSFITGTRGYTF. CDR3 DNA: TGCGCCAGCAGCTTCATAACCGGGACGCGTGGCTACACCTTC. Full variable domain (rest looked up from reference TRBV5-1 and TRBJ1-2): KAGVTQTPRYLIKTRGQQVTLSCSPISGHRSVSWYQQTPGQGLQFLFEYFSETQRNKGNFPGRFSGRQFSNSRSEMNVSTLELGDSALYLCASSFITGTRGYTFGSGTRLTVV.

The chain uses TRBV27 and TRBJ1-2, with D perhaps TRBD1 (5 bases). The CDR3 totals 12 residues. Deletions cut 4 bases from V and 7 bases from J, with 10 bases between. Germline loops: CDR1 MNHEY, CDR2 SMNVEV (reference sequence). The CDR3 bases are TGTGCCAGCAGTTCCCCAGGGTCTGGCTACACCTTC. Residues: CASSSPGSGYTF.

V is TRBV30 and J is TRBJ2-2; TRBD1 agrees at 10 bases. The CDR3 spans 14 residues. In germline, CDR1 is GTSNPN, CDR2 SVGIG (reference sequence). V was pared by 5 bases and J by 6 bases, with 6 bases of the junction left unmatched. CDR3 protein: CAWGTGDSAGELFF. CDR3 coding DNA: TGTGCCTGGGGGACAGGGGACAGCGCCGGGGAGCTGTTTTTT.

This rearrangement joins TRBV12-5 to TRBJ2-3, with 8 positions matching TRBD1. This CDR3 is 15 amino acids long. CDR1 is LGHNT and CDR2 is FRNRAP in the germline V gene. The V segment lost 5 bases and the J segment 0 bases; nucleotides outside the gene matches: 4. Written as DNA, the CDR3 is TGTGCTAGTGGTAGCAGGGGGCTGAGCACAGATACGCAGTATTTT. Amino acids: CASGSRGLSTDTQYF.

The chain employs TRBV21-1 and TRBJ1-4; no check of the table's D call, TRBD1, against the DNA was made. TRBV21-1 is reported as a pseudogene. This CDR3 contains 16 residues. The CDR3, as DNA: TGTGCCAGCAGCAAAAAGAGCAGGGGGCGTTGTGAAAAACTGTTTTTT. This gives the protein CASSKKSRGRCEKLFF.

This clone is categorized as medium-sized. The same CDR3 can be traced to other DNA sequences in this sample. The V and J genes are TRBV24-1 and TRBJ2-2; D is ambiguous. The germline gives CDR1 KGHDR, CDR2 SFDVKD. V gave up 10 bases and J gave up 1 base, with 9 bases separating them. This CDR3 has 13 amino acids. The CDR3 DNA reads TGTGCCACGTTCGACGGGAACACCGGGGAGCTGTTTTTT. It encodes CATFDGNTGELFF.

The rearrangement links TRBV2 to TRBJ2-7; D gene ambiguous. Trimming shortened V by 3 bases and J by 1 base, and 13 bases separated the two germline ends. In germline, CDR1 is SNHLY, CDR2 FYNNEI. The CDR3 runs to 15 residues. The CDR3 loop is CASSELDLGSYEQYF. The CDR3 nucleotides read TGTGCCAGCAGTGAGTTGGACCTTGGATCCTACGAGCAGTACTTC.

This clone was observed a single time. This sequence joins TRBV27 and TRBJ1-5; a possible D gene is TRBD1 (5 bases). From germline, CDR1 is MNHEY and CDR2 SMNVEV (reference sequence). CDR3 size: 14 residues. With 4 bases removed from V and 4 bases from J, the gap between germline ends came to 11 bases. CDR3 sequence: CASSWSAGNQPQHF. CDR3 bases: TGTGCCAGCAGTTGGTCCGCAGGGAATCAGCCCCAGCATTTT.

The chain recombines TRBV10-2 with TRBJ1-5; maybe TRBD1 (6 bases). Germline V gene sequence: CDR1 WSHSY, CDR2 SAAADI. The CDR3 has 14 amino acids. Trimming cost V 7 bases and J 3 bases, with 13 bases left between them. CDR3 nucleotide sequence: TGCGCCAGCACTGGGGGGGCGATCAATCAGCCCCAGCATTTT. Residues: CASTGGAINQPQHF.

The chain couples TRBV7-6 to TRBJ1-1; weak D call: TRBD1 (5 bases). Trimming pared 5 bases from V and 2 bases from J, leaving 12 bases between. The CDR3 covers 14 residues. The germline V gene has CDR1 SGHVS and CDR2 FNYEAQ. DNA for the CDR3: TGTGCCAGCAGCCCCCGGGACGGTAACACTGAAGCTTTCTTT. This gives the protein CASSPRDGNTEAFF. Complete variable domain (other parts from reference TRBV7-6 and TRBJ1-1): GAGVSQSPRYKVTKRGQDVALRCDPISGHVSLYWYRQALGQGPEFLTYFNYEAQQDKSGLPNDRFSAERPEGSISTLTIQRTEQRDSAMYRCASSPRDGNTEAFFGQGTRLTVV.

The V and J genes are TRBV3-1 (or the pseudogene TRBV3-2) and TRBJ2-7; D unclear. CDR3 length equals 13 residues. CDR1 is LGHDT and CDR2 is YNNKEL in the germline V gene (reference sequence). V was clipped by 0 bases and J by 3 bases, with 6 bases between them. The CDR3 bases are TGTGCCAGCAGCCAAGAGAAGGGCTACGAGCAGTACTTC. This codes for CASSQEKGYEQYF.

The chain carries TRBV9 and TRBJ2-1; 9 bases match TRBD2. The CDR3 contains 16 residues. From germline, CDR1 is SGDLS and CDR2 YYNGEE. V shed 5 bases, J shed 2 bases, and the junction held 8 bases outside the gene matches. The CDR3 sequence: CASRSSSGGPYNEQFF. The CDR3 coding sequence is TGTGCCAGCAGATCCAGTAGCGGGGGACCCTACAATGAGCAGTTCTTC.